Listed here are 7 T cell receptor beta chains from one sample, sequenced in a study of shared T cell receptors in the human thymus. TCRdb's table, derived via immunoSEQ multiplex PCR, lists solely in-frame clones and lacks some. The sample lists hundreds of thousands of clones; 75% to 80% were seen once. These sequences were also reported in another study, on human thymus T cells.

The specimen sequenced was thymocytes. Source of these receptors: a boy under three years old with a congenital heart defect.

The rearrangement links TRBV4-3 to TRBJ1-1, with D unclear. Trimming pared 6 bases from V and 6 bases from J, leaving 14 bases between. Germline V CDR1 and CDR2: LGHNA, YSLEER. CDR3 size: 13 residues. CDR3 amino acids: CASRREGVPEAFF. The CDR3 region has the DNA TGCGCCAGCAGGCGGGAGGGTGTCCCTGAAGCTTTCTTT.

The V and J genes are TRBV28 and TRBJ2-1; 13 bases match TRBD2. J gave up 5 bases and V 7 bases, and 11 bases lay outside the gene matches. The length of the CDR3 is 17 residues. Germline CDR1 MDHEN, CDR2 SYDVKM. The CDR3 DNA reads as TGTGCCAGCAACCGAGCGAAACTAGCGGGAGGGAACAATGAGCAGTTCTTC. Its translation: CASNRAKLAGGNNEQFF.

V is TRBV19 and J is TRBJ2-7, with D possibly matching TRBD1 (7 bases). Germline CDR1 reads LNHDA; CDR2 reads SQIVND (reference sequence). The CDR3 contains 15 residues. V lost 5 bases and J lost 4, with 18 bases in between. The CDR3 nucleotides read TGTGCCAGTAGTCCTAGGGCCCAGGGGGGTTACGAGCAGTACTTC. This sequence encodes CASSPRAQGGYEQYF.

This clone occurred a few times. The CDR3 sequence is CASSLQLAKNIQYF. CDR3 nucleotide sequence: TGCGCCAGCAGCCTGCAGTTAGCCAAAAACATTCAGTACTTC. The V call is TRBV4-1, the J call TRBJ2-4; no reliable D call. CDR3 length: 14 residues. The V end lost 4 bases, the J end lost 0 bases, and 7 bases lay between the germline ends. Germline CDR1 and CDR2: MGHRA and YSYEKL.

This chain links TRBV4-3 with TRBJ2-3; 10 bases line up with TRBD2. The CDR3 is 18 amino acids. Trimming at V came to 4 bases and at J to 3 bases, leaving 13 bases not matched to a gene. Germline CDR1 is LGHNA and CDR2 is YSLEER. The CDR3: CASSRGSSGSRVTDTQYF. DNA of the CDR3: TGCGCCAGCAGCCGGGGGTCTAGCGGGAGTAGGGTGACAGATACGCAGTATTTT.

The chain couples TRBV2 to TRBJ1-2; D might be TRBD1 (5 bases). The germline CDR1 and CDR2 sequences are SNHLY and FYNNEI. The CDR3 spans 11 residues. Trimming took 7 bases from V and 8 from J, leaving 11 bases between them. The CDR3 DNA is TGTGCCAGCATGGGGGAGGAAGGCTACACCTTC. Translation gives CASMGEEGYTF.

The V and J genes are TRBV27 and TRBJ2-2; 8 bases match TRBD1. Germline V gene data show CDR1 as MNHEY and CDR2 as SMNVEV (reference sequence). This CDR3 comprises 17 residues. Trimming at V came to 5 bases and at J to 2 bases, leaving 10 bases not matched to a gene. The CDR3, as DNA: TGTGCCAGCAGTGCTATTCCCGGGACAGGTAACACCGGGGAGCTGTTTTTT. Encoded protein: CASSAIPGTGNTGELFF.